The next 2 T cell receptor beta chains were all read from a single sample in a study of cytomegalovirus exposure and HLA in healthy donors (dated by TCRdb to the late 2010s). Libraries came from the immunoSEQ multiplex PCR assay. For the multiplex PCR, a mixture combining 60 forward primers for TCR Vbeta segments and 13 reverse primers for TCR Jbeta segments was used. Sourced from immuneACCESS, this table was stored by TCRdb with only in-frame sequences that have V and J called. A share of the clones is absent; for the studies checked, an unresolved V gene accounts for under half, and the remainder has no known explanation. This sample comprises around 180,000 clones, almost 85% of them detected only once. Roughly 5% of the sample is taken by the ten largest. The specimen was PBMCs. The receptor set was obtained from a girl under 18 in good health and CMV-seropositive.

V and J are TRBV25-1 and TRBJ2-6; D call uncertain. V dropped 1 base and J dropped 4 bases, with 2 bases sitting between them. Germline V gives CDR1 MGHDK, CDR2 SYGVNS. The CDR3 totals 13 residues. The CDR3 bases are TGTGCCAGCAGTGAATCGGGGGCCAACGTCCTGACTTTC. Protein: CASSESGANVLTF.

This clone was picked up a small number of times. The rearrangement joins TRBV11-1 to TRBJ2-1, with 9 bases aligning to TRBD2. Trimming removed 2 bases from V and 4 bases from J; junction bases left unmatched: 3. Germline V CDR1 and CDR2: SGHAT, FQDESV (reference sequence). The length of the CDR3 is 15 residues. The CDR3 nucleotides read TGTGCCAGCAGCTTACAGCGGGGGGCTTACAATGAGCAGTTCTTC. Translating it yields CASSLQRGAYNEQFF.